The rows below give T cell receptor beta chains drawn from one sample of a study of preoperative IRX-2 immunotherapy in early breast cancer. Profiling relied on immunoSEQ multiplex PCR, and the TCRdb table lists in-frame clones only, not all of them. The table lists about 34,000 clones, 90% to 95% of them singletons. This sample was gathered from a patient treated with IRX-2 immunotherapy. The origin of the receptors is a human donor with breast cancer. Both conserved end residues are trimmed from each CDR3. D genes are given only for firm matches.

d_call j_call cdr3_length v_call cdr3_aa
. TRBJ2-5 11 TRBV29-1 SVDRGIKETQY
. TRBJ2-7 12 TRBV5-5 ASSFQQGTYEQY
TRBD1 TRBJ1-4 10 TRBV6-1 ASSRGDRDGF
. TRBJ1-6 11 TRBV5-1 ASRRVENSPLH
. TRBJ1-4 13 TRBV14 ASSQLTGFGEKLF
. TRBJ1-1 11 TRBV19 ASTVRVNTEAF
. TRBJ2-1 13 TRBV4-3 ASSQGAGAYNEQF
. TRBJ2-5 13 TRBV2 ASIRSRGLQETQY
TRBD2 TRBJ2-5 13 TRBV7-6 ASRVLADTQETQY
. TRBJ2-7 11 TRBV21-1 ASSKDRRHEQY
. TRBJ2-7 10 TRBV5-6 ASSWASYEQY